The 19 T cell receptor beta chains below come from one sample, sequenced in a study of a mutant IDH1 vaccine in newly diagnosed glioma (dated by TCRdb to the early 2020s). Library construction relied on the immunoSEQ multiplex PCR assay. What TCRdb holds here is the immuneACCESS table cut down to in-frame rearrangements. Part of the clones is not present; checked against another copy, under half of the missing clones reflect an unresolved V gene, and the others are unexplained. The table for this sample lists about 30,000 clones; around 73% of them were counted only once. The ten top clones hold around 10% of the sample. The antigens of these receptors remain unknown. The time point label for this specimen denotes: week 35, safety follow-up. Every vaccine dose consisted of 300 ug of a 20-mer mutant IDH1 peptide in Montanide, administered subcutaneously together with topical imiquimod. The starting material was PBMCs, obtained from a glioma patient whose treatment included an IDH1 peptide vaccine. These receptors all come from a woman aged 40 to 50 with glioma.

The J gene is TRBJ1-1, the V gene TRBV25-1; D is unresolved. The CDR3 contains 11 residues. The germline CDR1 and CDR2 sequences are MGHDK and SYGVNS. Trimming left V 3 bases short and J 1 base short, with 0 bases between. CDR3 loop: CASSENTEAFF. The CDR3 nucleotides are TGTGCCAGCAGTGAGAACACTGAAGCTTTCTTT.

The genes are TRBV12-5 and TRBJ1-1; 7 nucleotides line up with TRBD1. Germline loops: CDR1 LGHNT, CDR2 FRNRAP. The CDR3 covers 16 residues. With V trimmed by 5 bases and J by 1 base, 10 bases remained unmatched. CDR3 residues: CASGRGRGTANTEAFF. DNA for the CDR3: TGTGCTAGTGGTCGAGGGCGGGGGACAGCGAACACTGAAGCTTTCTTT.

V is TRBV27 and J is TRBJ2-2; tentatively, D is TRBD1 (5 bases). The CDR3 covers 14 residues. Trimming removed 2 bases at V and 5 bases at J, with 9 bases between. Germline-derived CDR1 and CDR2 are MNHEY and SMNVEV (reference sequence). The CDR3 here is CASSLAGLTGELFF. The CDR3, as DNA: TGTGCCAGCAGTTTAGCAGGGCTTACCGGGGAGCTGTTTTTT.

The V and J genes are TRBV7-8 and TRBJ1-3; 9 bases fit TRBD1. The V and J ends lost 7 bases and 4 bases, in that order; junction bases with no gene match: 8. The germline gives CDR1 SGHVS, CDR2 FQNEAQ. The CDR3 is 15 residues long. In DNA form, the CDR3 reads TGTGCCAGCACCCTACAGGGGGCGGCGGGAAACACCATATATTTT. This sequence encodes CASTLQGAAGNTIYF.

The chain joins TRBV2 to TRBJ1-1; D unresolved. In germline, CDR1 is SNHLY, CDR2 FYNNEI. CDR3 length equals 11 residues. The V gene lost 6 bases and the J gene lost 3 bases, with 5 bases spanning the gap. Here the CDR3 DNA reads TGTGCCAGCAGGTTATACACTGAAGCTTTCTTT. It yields the protein CASRLYTEAFF.

This clone was detected only once. This chain links TRBV6-1 with TRBJ1-2; D ambiguous. There are 17 residues in the CDR3. V was shortened by 0 bases and J by 4 bases, with 18 bases between the two germline ends. CDR1 is MNHNS and CDR2 is SASEGT in the germline V gene. CDR3 amino acids: CASSEALGRPRGYGYTF. The CDR3 DNA reads TGTGCCAGCAGTGAAGCGCTGGGCAGGCCGCGGGGCTATGGCTACACCTTC.

The chain uses TRBV21-1 and TRBJ2-7; the DNA was not compared with TRBD2, the D call given in the table. TRBV21-1 corresponds to a pseudogene. The CDR3 is made up of 13 amino acids. The CDR3 DNA reads TGTGCCAGCAGCAAAGGAGAAAAGAACGAGCAGTACTTC. Amino acid sequence: CASSKGEKNEQYF.

J is TRBJ1-2 and V is TRBV14, with 11 bases identical to TRBD1. The ends lost 3 bases at V and 5 bases at J; junction bases unmatched: 5. Germline assignment: CDR1 SGHDN and CDR2 FVKESK. This CDR3 contains 15 residues. This chain's CDR3 is CASSHLGQGVYGYTF. The CDR3 DNA reads TGTGCCAGCAGCCACCTGGGACAGGGGGTTTATGGCTACACCTTC.

This clone was counted a single time. The chain is built from TRBV30 and TRBJ2-2; 15 nucleotides line up with TRBD2. Germline-derived CDR1 and CDR2 are GTSNPN and SVGIG (reference sequence). This CDR3 region has 15 residues. V dropped 8 bases and J dropped 2; count of bases not matched to a gene: 3. As DNA, the CDR3 is TGTGCCGGGACTAGCGGGGGGACAAACACCGGGGAGCTGTTTTTT. This encodes CAGTSGGTNTGELFF.

This rearrangement joins TRBV29-1 to TRBJ2-5; unclear D gene. Trimming shortened V by 5 bases and J by 9 bases, and 13 bases separated the two germline ends. Germline CDR1 reads SQVTM; CDR2 reads ANQGSEA. The CDR3 runs to 11 residues. The CDR3 spells CSVLDRVAQYF. CDR3 DNA sequence: TGCAGCGTTTTGGACCGGGTAGCCCAGTACTTC.

The chain employs TRBV29-1 and TRBJ2-1; 16 bases line up with TRBD2. The CDR3 consists of 18 residues. The V and J ends lost 7 bases and 0 bases, in that order; junction bases with no gene match: 9. Germline V lookup: CDR1 SQVTM, CDR2 ANQGSEA. Here the CDR3 DNA reads TGCAGCGCCACGGGACTAGCGGGGGGGCGAAGCTCCTACAATGAGCAGTTCTTC. Amino acid sequence: CSATGLAGGRSSYNEQFF.

This rearrangement joins TRBV6-1 to TRBJ2-2; 7 positions match TRBD2. CDR1 and CDR2 from the germline V gene are MNHNS and SASEGT. This CDR3 contains 15 residues. J was trimmed by 6 bases and V by 7 bases; bases with no gene match: 11. The CDR3 loop is CASIIAGLGAGELFF. DNA of the CDR3: TGTGCCAGCATTATAGCGGGCCTAGGGGCCGGGGAGCTGTTTTTT.

The rearrangement uses TRBV29-1 and TRBJ2-7; 8 nucleotides agree with TRBD1. Trimming cost V 6 bases and J 2 bases; bases outside gene matches: 3. The germline V gene has CDR1 SQVTM and CDR2 ANQGSEA. The CDR3 has 12 amino acids. The CDR3 region has the DNA TGCAGCGTCCCGACAGGGGCCTACGAGCAGTACTTC. Amino acids: CSVPTGAYEQYF.

This chain connects TRBV5-1 to TRBJ2-7; D unclear. V lost 9 bases to trimming and J lost 3 bases, with 13 bases between them. The length of the CDR3 is 12 residues. CDR1 and CDR2 (germline): SGHRS, YFSETQ. This chain's CDR3 is CATRLDDYEQYF. CDR3 nucleotide sequence: TGCGCCACCCGACTGGACGACTACGAGCAGTACTTC. Looking up the rest from reference TRBV5-1 and TRBJ2-7 gives the full variable domain: KAGVTQTPRYLIKTRGQQVTLSCSPISGHRSVSWYQQTPGQGLQFLFEYFSETQRNKGNFPGRFSGRQFSNSRSEMNVSTLELGDSALYLCATRLDDYEQYFGPGTRLTVT.

This rearrangement joins TRBV30 to TRBJ1-5; no clear D. Germline CDR1 and CDR2: GTSNPN and SVGIG (reference sequence). The V gene lost 5 bases and the J gene lost 0 bases, with 5 bases spanning the gap. The CDR3 covers 12 residues. This CDR3 reads CAWGNSNQPQHF. In DNA, the CDR3 is TGTGCCTGGGGTAATAGCAATCAGCCCCAGCATTTT.

The V call is TRBV11-2, the J call TRBJ2-2; the D is unclear. Germline-derived CDR1 and CDR2 are SGHAT and FQNNGV. V lost 4 bases, J lost 3 bases, and 9 bases lay in between. The CDR3 consists of 14 residues. For the CDR3, the DNA is TGTGCCAGCAGCTCTCTAGGGTACACCGGGGAGCTGTTTTTT. Protein sequence: CASSSLGYTGELFF.

This clone was seen only a few times. V usage is TRBV4-2 and J usage is TRBJ2-5, with D perhaps TRBD2 (5 bases). This CDR3 spans 14 amino acids. Trimming stripped 0 bases from V and 4 bases from J, with 9 bases between. Germline V gene data show CDR1 as LGHNA and CDR2 as YNFKEQ. The CDR3 DNA reads as TGTGCCAGCAGCCAAGAGGAACGGGGAGAGACCCAGTACTTC. The encoded protein is CASSQEERGETQYF.

The CDR3 spells CASSVFRFANYGYTF. The CDR3 DNA is TGTGCCAGCAGTGTGTTTAGGTTCGCTAACTATGGCTACACCTTC. The V and J genes are TRBV6-1 and TRBJ1-2; no firm D call. This CDR3 is 15 amino acids long. Germline-derived CDR1 and CDR2 are MNHNS and SASEGT. V lost 4 bases, J lost 0 bases, and 12 bases lay in between.

This clone has just one count. The chain couples TRBV7-9 to TRBJ1-2, with D possibly matching TRBD1 (5 bases). Germline V gives CDR1 SEHNR, CDR2 FQNEAQ (reference sequence). The CDR3 is 15 amino acids. V dropped 1 base and J dropped 0 bases, with 9 bases sitting between them. DNA for the CDR3: TGTGCCAGCAGCTTAGGGGGCCCTGCTAACTATGGCTACACCTTC. Its protein product is CASSLGGPANYGYTF.